Below, 32 T cell receptor beta chains from the same sample are listed, as sequenced in a study of cytotoxic CD8 clonotypes in ibrutinib-treated CLL. Method: immunoSEQ multiplex PCR; TCRdb's copy keeps in-frame clones and lacks some. The sample contains a few hundred thousand clones, over 60% of which appear only once. The sequencing used PBMCs, collected after 36 months of ibrutinib treatment. The receptor source for this set is a human donor with chronic lymphocytic leukemia.

This sequence joins TRBV6-1 and TRBJ1-5; 8 bases match TRBD1. This CDR3 is built from 15 residues. CDR1 is MNHNS and CDR2 is SASEGT in the germline V gene. V shed 6 bases and J 7 bases; nucleotides not matched to a gene: 11. CDR3 amino acids: CASRLLAGGLQPQHF. The CDR3 bases are TGTGCCAGCAGACTCCTGGCAGGGGGCCTACAGCCCCAGCATTTT.

This clone turned up a few times. The chain recombines TRBV9 with TRBJ1-2, with D maybe TRBD1 (5 bases). V dropped 0 bases and J dropped 10 bases, with 7 bases sitting between them. This CDR3 is 11 amino acids long. Germline V gives CDR1 SGDLS, CDR2 YYNGEE. In nucleotides, the CDR3 is TGTGCCAGCAGCGTAGGAGGGGACTACACCTTC. Amino acids: CASSVGGDYTF.

The table lists this clone with a count of one. CDR3 sequence (DNA): TGTGCCAGCAGCTTACCCATCGGACGAGGCTACGAGCAGTACTTC. It translates to CASSLPIGRGYEQYF. The chain employs TRBV7-9 and TRBJ2-7; D ambiguous. CDR3 length: 15 amino acids. CDR1 SEHNR and CDR2 FQNEAQ come from the germline V gene (reference sequence). V lost 2 bases to trimming and J lost 3 bases, with 14 bases between them.

The gene calls are TRBV4-2 and TRBJ2-7; 7 bases fit TRBD1. The CDR3 covers 16 residues. J lost 3 bases, V lost 2 bases, and 10 bases had no gene match. Germline V gene lookup returns CDR1 LGHNA and CDR2 YNFKEQ. The CDR3 reads CASSQLLPGQSYEQYF. The CDR3 DNA is TGTGCCAGCAGCCAACTCCTGCCGGGACAGAGCTACGAGCAGTACTTC.

This clone was found a few times. The genes are TRBV10-3 and TRBJ2-2; either TRBD1 or TRBD2 may fit D (5 bases each). Germline V CDR1 and CDR2: ENHRY, SYGVKD. V was trimmed by 4 bases and J by 4 bases, leaving 13 bases between them. The CDR3 spans 15 residues. CDR3 protein: CAISGRGATTGELFF. Here the CDR3 DNA reads TGTGCCATCAGTGGACGGGGCGCTACCACCGGGGAGCTGTTTTTT.

This chain links TRBV11-2 with TRBJ2-7; D possibly corresponds to TRBD1 (6 bases). The germline V gene has CDR1 SGHAT and CDR2 FQNNGV. This CDR3 spans 15 amino acids. Trimming took 2 bases from V and 0 from J, leaving 11 bases between them. The CDR3 DNA is TGTGCCAGCAGCTTATTAGAAGGGGGCTCCTACGAGCAGTACTTC. Its translation: CASSLLEGGSYEQYF.

The chain uses TRBV18 and TRBJ1-2; 7 bases are a match to TRBD1. Germline V lookup: CDR1 KGHSH, CDR2 LQKENI. The CDR3 is made up of 15 amino acids. The junction had 7 bases not matched to a gene; V was cut back by 1 base and J by 5 bases. The CDR3 here is CASSPRTDRDYGYTF. The CDR3 DNA is TGTGCCAGCTCACCACGAACTGACAGGGATTATGGCTACACCTTC.

This clone has only a few counts. CDR3 DNA sequence: TGCGCCAGCAGCCAAGCCGGCAGCGCATATGGCTACACCTTC. It codes for CASSQAGSAYGYTF. The chain has TRBV4-1 and TRBJ1-2; no clear D gene. V was trimmed by 1 base and J by 5 bases, leaving 11 bases between them. The CDR3 consists of 14 residues. The germline gives CDR1 MGHRA, CDR2 YSYEKL.

V and J are TRBV6-6 and TRBJ2-7; possibly TRBD1 for D (5 bases). The CDR3 contains 12 residues. Trimming removed 3 bases from V and 3 bases from J, with 6 bases in between. Germline V lookup: CDR1 MNHNY, CDR2 SVGAGI (reference sequence). As DNA, the CDR3 is TGTGCCAGCAGTTATCAGGGCTACGAGCAGTACTTC. This encodes CASSYQGYEQYF.

The rearrangement links TRBV29-1 to TRBJ1-1; a possible D gene is TRBD1 (5 bases). This CDR3 is built from 10 residues. Germline CDR1 reads SQVTM; CDR2 reads ANQGSEA. V shed 5 bases and J shed 4 bases, with 5 bases lying between them. The CDR3 reads CSVRGTEAFF. CDR3 DNA sequence: TGCAGCGTTAGGGGCACTGAAGCTTTCTTT.

This clone was seen only a few times. This rearrangement joins TRBV11-2 to TRBJ2-7, with 11 nucleotides matching TRBD2. The CDR3 extends over 15 amino acids. Germline CDR1 SGHAT, CDR2 FQNNGV. The J segment lost 3 bases and the V segment lost 8 bases, leaving 9 bases of the junction unmatched. The CDR3 here is CASLPSSGGYYEQYF. The CDR3 bases are TGTGCCAGCCTACCATCTAGCGGGGGGTACTACGAGCAGTACTTC.

The table lists this clone with a few counts. The genes are TRBV11-3 and TRBJ1-1; maybe TRBD1 (5 bases). Trimming stripped 1 base from V and 1 base from J, with 7 bases between. Germline V gene data show CDR1 as SGHNT and CDR2 as YENEEA. The CDR3 loop spans 14 amino acids. The CDR3 DNA reads TGTGCCAGCAGCTTAGGGCAGGGGAACACTGAAGCTTTCTTT. The encoded protein is CASSLGQGNTEAFF.

V gene TRBV29-1 combines with J gene TRBJ1-1, with D possibly matching TRBD1 (6 bases). The CDR3 is 11 residues long. Germline-derived CDR1 and CDR2 are SQVTM and ANQGSEA. Trimming cost V 5 bases and J 3 bases, with 7 bases left between them. The CDR3 nucleotides are TGCAGCGTTCGGGGGCACACTGAAGCTTTCTTT. Translated, it gives CSVRGHTEAFF.

This chain joins TRBV6-5 and TRBJ2-3, with 9 nucleotides matching TRBD1. Germline V gene sequence: CDR1 MNHEY, CDR2 SVGAGI. CDR3 length equals 14 residues. V gave up 5 bases and J gave up 5 bases; unmatched junction bases: 5. CDR3 nucleotide sequence: TGTGCCAGCAGTAGGGACAGGGTAGAAGATACGCAGTATTTT. As protein: CASSRDRVEDTQYF.

This clone was picked up a small number of times. In nucleotides, the CDR3 is TGTGCCAGCAGCTTGAGTGGGACGGTGGGTCAGCCCCAGCATTTT. It codes for CASSLSGTVGQPQHF. This chain joins TRBV7-2 and TRBJ1-5; TRBD1 might be the D (5 bases). The CDR3 is made up of 15 amino acids. Germline lookup yields CDR1 SGHTA and CDR2 FQGNSA. With 3 bases removed from V and 6 bases from J, the gap between germline ends came to 15 bases.

The V gene is TRBV4-1, the J gene TRBJ2-7; 8 bases fit TRBD2. The CDR3 contains 15 residues. Losses at the gene ends were 0 bases for V and 5 bases for J; bases not matched to a gene: 6. Germline assignment: CDR1 MGHRA and CDR2 YSYEKL. For the CDR3, the DNA is TGCGCCAGCAGCCAAGAGTTCCGGGGGGGCGACGAGCAGTACTTC. This encodes CASSQEFRGGDEQYF.

The rearrangement links TRBV5-1 to TRBJ2-7; 12 positions match TRBD2. V dropped 3 bases and J dropped 4; count of bases not matched to a gene: 2. The CDR3 totals 14 residues. Germline-derived CDR1 and CDR2 are SGHRS and YFSETQ. The CDR3 protein is CASSSSGGVYEQYF. The CDR3, as DNA: TGCGCCAGCAGCTCTAGCGGGGGGGTATACGAGCAGTACTTC. The entire variable domain, with the rest obtained from reference TRBV5-1 and TRBJ2-7, is as follows: KAGVTQTPRYLIKTRGQQVTLSCSPISGHRSVSWYQQTPGQGLQFLFEYFSETQRNKGNFPGRFSGRQFSNSRSEMNVSTLELGDSALYLCASSSSGGVYEQYFGPGTRLTVT.

In its sample, this clone was seen once. The CDR3 loop is CASSRTENQPQHF. For the CDR3, the DNA is TGTGCCAGCAGTCGGACGGAGAATCAGCCCCAGCATTTT. The J gene is TRBJ1-5, the V gene TRBV6-1; no definite D call. The V end was cut by 5 bases, the J end by 4 bases, with 9 bases between. Germline CDR1 and CDR2: MNHNS and SASEGT. The CDR3 totals 13 residues.

This clone was detected only a few times. The rearrangement links TRBV6-5 to TRBJ2-5, with 8 positions matching TRBD1. This CDR3 comprises 15 residues. V dropped 2 bases and J dropped 5; count of bases not matched to a gene: 7. Germline assignment: CDR1 MNHEY and CDR2 SVGAGI. As DNA, the CDR3 is TGTGCCAGCAGTTACCCGACAGGGGCCGGGGAGACCCAGTACTTC. This gives the protein CASSYPTGAGETQYF.

The J gene is TRBJ2-7, the V gene TRBV7-8, with D unclear. The ends were cut back, 2 bases at V and 0 bases at J, with 8 bases in the middle. Germline assignment: CDR1 SGHVS and CDR2 FQNEAQ. CDR3 length equals 14 residues. CDR3 sequence: CASSLLGLSYEQYF. CDR3 sequence (DNA): TGTGCCAGCAGCTTACTTGGGCTCTCCTACGAGCAGTACTTC.

V and J are TRBV10-3 and TRBJ2-3; D gene uncertain. Germline V gives CDR1 ENHRY, CDR2 SYGVKD. The CDR3 consists of 15 residues. Trimming left V 3 bases short and J 4 bases short, with 14 bases between. CDR3 sequence reads: CAISDLGSSADTQYF. The CDR3 nucleotides read TGTGCCATCAGTGATTTAGGTAGCAGCGCAGATACGCAGTATTTT.

The genes are TRBV25-1 and TRBJ2-7; unclear D gene. This CDR3 spans 16 amino acids. Germline values: CDR1 MGHDK, CDR2 SYGVNS. The germline V and J ends were trimmed by 3 bases and 6 bases, with 21 bases remaining between them. CDR3 protein: CASSDLGPRSGSEQYF. The CDR3 DNA is TGTGCCAGCAGTGACCTAGGTCCTCGGTCTGGTAGCGAGCAGTACTTC.

The V call is TRBV18, the J call TRBJ2-4; D possibly corresponds to TRBD1 (7 bases). V gave up 2 bases and J gave up 3 bases, with 17 bases separating them. This CDR3 contains 17 residues. From germline, CDR1 is KGHSH and CDR2 LQKENI. As DNA, the CDR3 is TGTGCCAGCTCACCATTCAGGGGGGCCAGGGGCAAAAACATTCAGTACTTC. Translating it yields CASSPFRGARGKNIQYF.

CDR3 nucleotide sequence: TGTGCCAGCAGCTTAGGAGTATACACCGGGGAGCTGTTTTTT. The encoded protein is CASSLGVYTGELFF. The V and J genes are TRBV7-9 and TRBJ2-2; D gene ambiguous. The CDR3 covers 14 residues. Germline loops: CDR1 SEHNR, CDR2 FQNEAQ (reference sequence). V lost 1 base and J 3 bases, leaving 6 bases between the germline ends.

This clone came up once. The chain carries TRBV2 and TRBJ1-5; D is possibly TRBD1 (6 bases). The CDR3 contains 16 residues. Trimming removed 6 bases from V and 2 bases from J, with 17 bases in between. Per germline, CDR1 SNHLY and CDR2 FYNNEI. CDR3 DNA sequence: TGTGCCAGCAGAGGCACGCAGGGGATTGGCAATCAGCCCCAGCATTTT. As protein: CASRGTQGIGNQPQHF.

The chain links TRBV7-9 to TRBJ2-7, with D perhaps being TRBD1 or TRBD2 (5 bases each). Trimming removed 4 bases from V and 6 bases from J, with 19 bases in between. CDR3 length: 15 amino acids. Germline lookup yields CDR1 SEHNR and CDR2 FQNEAQ (reference sequence). The DNA of the CDR3 is TGTGCCAGCAGCTATCCGGGACGGAGCTCGGGCGAGCAGTACTTC. Protein sequence: CASSYPGRSSGEQYF.

The chain combines TRBV11-2 with TRBJ1-2, with D uncertain. This CDR3 contains 13 residues. Germline V gives CDR1 SGHAT, CDR2 FQNNGV. The V end was cut by 4 bases, the J end by 8 bases, with 14 bases between. CDR3 region: CASSSWGLGGYTF. The DNA for the CDR3 is TGTGCCAGCAGCTCCTGGGGTCTCGGCGGCTACACCTTC.

CDR3 loop: CASSSPGLAGGETQYF. The CDR3 coding sequence is TGTGCCAGCAGCTCCCCGGGACTAGCGGGAGGAGAGACCCAGTACTTC. V is TRBV11-2 and J is TRBJ2-5; 15 nucleotides line up with TRBD2. Per the germline V gene, CDR1 is SGHAT and CDR2 is FQNNGV. J was trimmed by 4 bases and V by 4 bases; bases with no gene match: 4. CDR3 length: 16 amino acids.

This clone was recorded a few times. J is TRBJ2-7 and V is TRBV7-3; 7 nucleotides agree with TRBD1. This CDR3 region has 13 residues. Germline V gene data show CDR1 as SGHTA and CDR2 as FQGTGA. Losses at the gene ends were 4 bases for V and 3 bases for J; bases not matched to a gene: 3. CDR3 bases: TGTGCCAGCAGCTCACACAGGGGCTACGAGCAGTACTTC. It specifies CASSSHRGYEQYF. The full variable domain, with the rest looked up from reference TRBV7-3 and TRBJ2-7, is GAGVSQTPSNKVTEKGKYVELRCDPISGHTALYWYRQSLGQGPEFLIYFQGTGAADDSGLPNDRFFAVRPEGSVSTLKIQRTERGDSAVYLCASSSHRGYEQYFGPGTRLTVT.

This clone came up once. The chain carries TRBV7-9 and TRBJ2-2; D gene uncertain. The germline CDR1 and CDR2 sequences are SEHNR and FQNEAQ (reference sequence). Trimming took 5 bases from V and 3 from J, leaving 7 bases between them. The CDR3 loop spans 13 amino acids. In DNA form, the CDR3 reads TGTGCCAGCAGCAAAATGGACACCGGGGAGCTGTTTTTT. It encodes CASSKMDTGELFF. The entire variable domain, with the rest obtained from reference TRBV7-9 and TRBJ2-2, is as follows: DTGVSQNPRHKITKRGQNVTFRCDPISEHNRLYWYRQTLGQGPEFLTYFQNEAQLEKSRLLSDRFSAERPKGSFSTLEIQRTEQGDSAMYLCASSKMDTGELFFGEGSRLTVL.

J is TRBJ1-5 and V is TRBV6-5; no clear D. Deletions cut 6 bases from V and 5 bases from J, with 14 bases between. The CDR3 spans 14 residues. Germline lookup yields CDR1 MNHEY and CDR2 SVGAGI. CDR3 region: CASSQTRGDQPQHF. The CDR3 DNA reads TGTGCCAGCAGCCAGACCCGCGGGGATCAGCCCCAGCATTTT.

The chain is built from TRBV29-1 and TRBJ2-7; D might be TRBD2 (6 bases). Germline loops: CDR1 SQVTM, CDR2 ANQGSEA. The CDR3 totals 13 residues. The ends were cut back, 4 bases at V and 2 bases at J, with 12 bases in the middle. CDR3 DNA: TGCAGCGTTGTGGGCGGGGAAACCTACGAGCAGTACTTC. Its translation: CSVVGGETYEQYF.